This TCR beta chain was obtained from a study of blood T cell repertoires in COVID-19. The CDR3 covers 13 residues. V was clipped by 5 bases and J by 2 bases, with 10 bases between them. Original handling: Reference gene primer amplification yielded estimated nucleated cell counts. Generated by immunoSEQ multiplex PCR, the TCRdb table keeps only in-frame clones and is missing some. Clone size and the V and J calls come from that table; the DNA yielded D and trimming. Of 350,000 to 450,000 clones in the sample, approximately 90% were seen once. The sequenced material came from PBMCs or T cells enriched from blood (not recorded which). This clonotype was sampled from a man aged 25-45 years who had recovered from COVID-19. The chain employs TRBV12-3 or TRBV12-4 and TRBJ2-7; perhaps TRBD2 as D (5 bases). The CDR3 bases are TGTGCCAGCAGTGCCGGGATTACCTACGAGCAGTACTTC. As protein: CASSAGITYEQYF.